This is a list of T cell receptor beta chains from one sample in a study of blood T cell repertoires in COVID-19. TCRdb's table, derived via immunoSEQ multiplex PCR, lists solely in-frame clones and lacks some. This sample has about 160,000 clones, with about four fifths found just once. Sequencing was done on a sample of peripheral blood. These receptors all come from a human donor with acute or convalescent COVID-19. The donor label of this sample is uncertain. The CDR3 runs from the conserved cysteine through the conserved F or W. The D gene is left open where the match is weak. The size of a clone is reported for some rows only, either as once, few or many, or as a class for expanded clones.

V gene	J gene	clone size	D gene	CDR3 DNA	CDR3 protein
TRBV18	TRBJ2-5	.	.	TGTGCCAGCTCCCGGGACTTCCAAGAGACCCAGTACTTC	CASSRDFQETQYF
TRBV6-5	TRBJ1-5	.	.	TGTGCCAGCAGTTTAGAGGGAGGGGGGGGTCAGCCCCAGCATTTT	CASSLEGGGGQPQHF
TRBV5-4	TRBJ1-1	.	TRBD1	TGTGCCAGCAGCTTGACGGCGGGACAGGGCACTGAAGCTTTCTTT	CASSLTAGQGTEAFF
TRBV9	TRBJ1-6	few	TRBD1	TGTGCCAGCAGGGGACAGGGCTCCTCGGGTAATTCACCCCTCCACTTT	CASRGQGSSGNSPLHF
TRBV19	TRBJ1-6	.	.	TGTGCCAGTAGTAATGGGGCTGGAGGGTCACCCCTCCACTTT	CASSNGAGGSPLHF
TRBV30	TRBJ1-2	.	.	TGTGCCTGGAGGAACAGGGTTAACTATGGCTACACCTTC	CAWRNRVNYGYTF
TRBV11-2	TRBJ1-3	.	.	TGTGCCAGCAGCTTAGGCAGGGGCTCTGGAAACACCATATATTTT	CASSLGRGSGNTIYF
TRBV30	TRBJ1-1	.	.	TGTGCCTGGAGTGGCCCCGGGGGAGGGAAAGCTGAAGCTTTCTTT	CAWSGPGGGKAEAFF
TRBV29-1	TRBJ2-2	.	TRBD1	TGCAGCGTGGGGACCGGGACAGGGGTGGTGGAGCTGTTTTTT	CSVGTGTGVVELFF
TRBV27	TRBJ1-3	.	.	TGTGCCAGCAGTCCAGCGGGGCCTGGAAACACCATATATTTT	CASSPAGPGNTIYF
TRBV7-2	TRBJ1-5	.	.	TGTGCCAGCAGCTTAGACATCGTTCAGCCCCAGCATTTT	CASSLDIVQPQHF
TRBV7-2	TRBJ1-6	.	.	TGTGCCAGCCAAACCCGGTCGGGGTCACCCCTCCACTTT	CASQTRSGSPLHF
TRBV7-2	TRBJ2-2	.	.	TGTGCCAGCAGCTTAGCGAGGGCCACCGGGGAGCTGTTTTTT	CASSLARATGELFF
TRBV5-5	TRBJ2-2	.	.	TGTGCCAGCAGCTTGGAACCCAACAGGGCGGACACCGGGGAGCTGTTTTTT	CASSLEPNRADTGELFF
TRBV7-2	TRBJ2-3	.	TRBD2	TGTGCCAGCAGCTTAGTGCTAGCGGGGTACACAGATACGCAGTATTTT	CASSLVLAGYTDTQYF
TRBV7-2	TRBJ1-4	.	.	TGTGCCAGCAGCTTAGCGGCAGCGGGTAATGAAAAACTGTTTTTT	CASSLAAAGNEKLFF
TRBV6-1	TRBJ2-5	.	.	TGTGCCAGCAGTGAAAACTTTCGTCCCGGGGTAGGGCAAGAGACCCAGTACTTC	CASSENFRPGVGQETQYF
TRBV7-2	TRBJ2-7	.	.	TGTGCCAGCAGCCCTACACTCGGGACAACCTACGAGCAGTACTTC	CASSPTLGTTYEQYF
TRBV19	TRBJ2-7	.	.	TGTGCCAGTAGTATAAGCTGGGCCACCCCCTACGAGCAGTACTTC	CASSISWATPYEQYF
TRBV7-9	TRBJ1-1	.	TRBD1	TGTGCCAGCAGCTTAGGGGACAGGAGGGGTTCTGAAGCTTTCTTT	CASSLGDRRGSEAFF
TRBV5-6	TRBJ2-3	.	TRBD2	TGTGCCAGCAGCTTGAAAGCGGGGTTTACAGATACGCAGTATTTT	CASSLKAGFTDTQYF
TRBV7-9	TRBJ1-1	few	.	TGTGCCAGCAGCTCCCATGATGGTCGGGGAGCTTTCTTT	CASSSHDGRGAFF
TRBV2	TRBJ2-4	.	.	TGTGCCAGCAGTGTCAAGTCAGGGATGGTAGCCAAAAACATTCAGTACTTC	CASSVKSGMVAKNIQYF
TRBV2	TRBJ1-5	.	.	TGTGCCAGCAGTGAAGCTTACAGCCGTAGCAATCAGCCCCAGCATTTT	CASSEAYSRSNQPQHF
TRBV18	TRBJ1-6	.	.	TGTGCCAGCTCACCGGGGGGTAATAATTCACCCCTCCACTTT	CASSPGGNNSPLHF
TRBV19	TRBJ1-3	.	TRBD1	TGTGCCAGTAGTACTGGGACAGCTGGAAACACCATATATTTT	CASSTGTAGNTIYF
TRBV7-2	TRBJ1-5	.	.	TGTGCCAGCAGCCTTACGACAGGAGGTCAGCCCCAGCATTTT	CASSLTTGGQPQHF
TRBV6-5	TRBJ1-1	.	TRBD1	TGTGCCAGCAGCCGACAGGGTATGGGCACTGAAGCTTTCTTT	CASSRQGMGTEAFF
TRBV9	TRBJ2-7	once	TRBD2	TGTGCCAGCAGCGTGGGACTAGCGGGGGGGCTTAACGAGCAGTACTTC	CASSVGLAGGLNEQYF
TRBV2	TRBJ1-4	few	TRBD1	TGTGCCAGCAGCGCTAGGCCGGGACAGAATGAAAAACTGTTTTTT	CASSARPGQNEKLFF
TRBV30	TRBJ1-2	.	.	TGTGCCTGGAGTGTAGGGGCCGGCTACACCTTC	CAWSVGAGYTF
TRBV6-5	TRBJ1-1	once	.	TGTGCCAGCCGGGTATTCACTGAAGCTTTCTTT	CASRVFTEAFF
TRBV4-1	TRBJ1-6	.	TRBD1	TGCGCCAGCAGCCAGGGACAGGGATGGGGTGTGGGGGCGGCTTCACCCCTCCACTTT	CASSQGQGWGVGAASPLHF
TRBV6-2/TRBV6-3	TRBJ1-5	.	TRBD1	TGTGCCAGCAGTTACCTAGACAGGGGCTGGGGAAGCAATCAGCCCCAGCATTTT	CASSYLDRGWGSNQPQHF
TRBV12-3/TRBV12-4	TRBJ2-7	once	.	TGTGCCAGCAATACGGAACAGTCCTACGAGCAGTACTTC	CASNTEQSYEQYF
TRBV19	TRBJ1-2	.	.	TGTGCCAGTAGTGGGGAGCGGGGCTACACCTTC	CASSGERGYTF
TRBV7-9	TRBJ1-1	.	.	TGTGCCAGCAGCTTACGAGAGACAGACCCTCCTTTCTTT	CASSLRETDPPFF
TRBV6-6	TRBJ1-2	few	TRBD1	TGTGCCAGCAGTTACTCGGGACAGGCCTATGGCTACACCTTC	CASSYSGQAYGYTF
TRBV11-3	TRBJ1-1	.	.	TGTGCCAGCAGCTTAAGCTTGAACACTGAAGCTTTCTTT	CASSLSLNTEAFF
TRBV6-6	TRBJ1-2	.	.	TGTGCCAGCAGCAGCGACAGCAAGTATGGCTACACCTTC	CASSSDSKYGYTF
TRBV5-1	TRBJ1-1	once	TRBD1	TGCGCCAGCAGCTCGGGGACAGGTCGGACTGAAGCTTTCTTT	CASSSGTGRTEAFF
TRBV18	TRBJ1-1	.	TRBD1	TGTGCCAGCTCACGCGGGACAGGGGTATTCCACACTGAAGCTTTCTTT	CASSRGTGVFHTEAFF
TRBV7-2	TRBJ1-2	.	TRBD1	TGTGCCAGCAGCCCGGGGACAGTTAACTATGGCTACACCTTC	CASSPGTVNYGYTF
TRBV3-1/TRBV3-2	TRBJ1-1	.	.	TGTGCCAGCAGCCAAGTCCTTAACACTGAAGCTTTCTTT	CASSQVLNTEAFF
TRBV5-1	TRBJ1-2	.	.	TGCGCCAGCAACGGGGGGTACTATGGCTACACCTTC	CASNGGYYGYTF
TRBV3-1/TRBV3-2	TRBJ1-2	.	TRBD1	TGTGCCAGCAGCCACAAGTTCCTCTACCAGGGGGTGTATGGCTACACCTTC	CASSHKFLYQGVYGYTF
TRBV5-5	TRBJ1-1	few	.	TGTGCCAGCAGGGGACCGGACAGACACTTTGAAGCTTTCTTT	CASRGPDRHFEAFF
TRBV5-1	TRBJ1-2	.	.	TGCGCCAGCAGCTTTGTATCAGGGGCTAACTATGGCTACACCTTC	CASSFVSGANYGYTF
TRBV19	TRBJ1-5	.	.	TGTGCCAGTAGTATCCCACGAGACAATCAGCCCCAGCATTTT	CASSIPRDNQPQHF
TRBV5-6	TRBJ1-2	.	TRBD1	TGTGCCAGCAGCTTGGCGGGACAGGGGTACTATGGCTACACCTTC	CASSLAGQGYYGYTF
TRBV7-2	TRBJ1-4	once	TRBD1	TGTGCCAGCAGCTTAATGGGACAGAATGAAAAACTGTTTTTT	CASSLMGQNEKLFF
TRBV4-1	TRBJ2-1	.	TRBD2	TGCGCCAGCAGCCAAGTCAGTCCCGCTAGCGGGGGATACAATGAGCAGTTCTTC	CASSQVSPASGGYNEQFF
TRBV28	TRBJ2-7	.	TRBD1	TGTGCCAGCAGTTTATGGCTCAATATACCCCGACAGGGGCGGGGTGGGGAGCAGTACTTC	CASSLWLNIPRQGRGGEQYF
TRBV14	TRBJ1-2	.	.	TGTGCCAGCAGCTCCCTGACATGGGGCTACACCTTC	CASSSLTWGYTF
TRBV19	TRBJ1-2	.	.	TGTGCCAGTAACAGAAAAGGTGAAGGCTACACCTTC	CASNRKGEGYTF
TRBV30	TRBJ1-2	.	TRBD1	TGTGCCTGGAGTTTCGGGACAGGGGCTAACTGGGCCTATGGCTACACCTTC	CAWSFGTGANWAYGYTF
TRBV3-1/TRBV3-2	TRBJ1-1	once	TRBD1	TGTGCCAGCAGCCCCCGACAGGGGGCCCCTGAAGCTTTCTTT	CASSPRQGAPEAFF
TRBV19	TRBJ2-5	.	TRBD2	TGTGCCAGTAGTATAGCGGGGGGGCCGGAGACCCAGTACTTC	CASSIAGGPETQYF
TRBV19	TRBJ2-3	.	TRBD2	TGTGCCAGTAGGACCGGACTAGCGGGGAGCGGGGCGCAGTATTTT	CASRTGLAGSGAQYF